This TCR beta chain was retrieved from a study of shared clonotypes between healthy human individuals. Genomic DNA (from each subset) was split evenly across several immunoSEQ plates. Produced via immunoSEQ multiplex PCR; TCRdb's table is partial and in-frame only. This repertoire shows more than 1,200,000 clones, roughly 98.5% found once; its top ten account for approximately 0.4%. As regards this clone: Its target is not known.

Germline V gene sequence: CDR1 SGHRS, CDR2 YFSETQ. The CDR3 consists of 13 residues. The V and J ends lost 0 bases and 11 bases respectively, with 12 bases between them. Partitioning of CD4+ cells yielded a CD45RA+ naive subset and a CD45RA-negative memory subset. Study-wide results and limits: With a handful of donors compared, approximately 5.5% of naive CD4 clonotypes were shared.

The source material was naive CD4+ T cells sorted from blood. Regarding subset: CD45RA+ positively selected. The rearrangement uses TRBV5-1 and TRBJ2-1; a possible D gene is TRBD2 (5 bases). This TCR was recovered from a young man in good health. For the CDR3, the DNA is TGCGCCAGCAGCTTGGAGGTCGGGGTGAAGCAGTTCTTC. This codes for CASSLEVGVKQFF.